The clone carrying this TCR beta chain appeared once. This specimen belongs to a study of sequential checkpoint blockade in melanoma. Background on the study: Arm A got nivolumab then ipilimumab; arm B the reverse, 1:1.

J was trimmed by 4 bases and V by 5 bases; bases with no gene match: 12. This CDR3 has 16 amino acids. Per the germline V gene, CDR1 is SGHTA and CDR2 is FQGNSA. Specified treatment: randomized to nivolumab then ipilimumab (arm A) or the reverse (arm B). From thawed PBMCs, live CD3+CD8+ cells negative for CD19 and CD56 were sorted. This table comes from immunoSEQ multiplex PCR, and its TCRdb copy is limited to in-frame clones, with some not included. The sample lists about 22,000 clones, more than 80% occurring once. The receptor was isolated from a human donor with melanoma. The sample in question was CD8+ T cells sorted from blood (inferred from file names), obtained from a patient given nivolumab and ipilimumab in sequence. V and J are TRBV7-2 and TRBJ2-3; TRBD2 matches 7 bases. Written as DNA, the CDR3 is TGTGCCAGCAGCATTGGGCTAGCGGACTTGTCAGATACGCAGTATTTT. It codes for CASSIGLADLSDTQYF.